The entry below describes one T cell receptor beta chain. Trimming took off 0 bases at V and 7 bases at J, with 9 bases between the two ends. CDR1 MNHEY and CDR2 SMNVEV come from the germline V gene (reference sequence). The CDR3 runs 14 residues. This entry belongs to a study of post-analysis software for immune sequencing data. cDNA libraries for TCR beta contained unique molecular identifiers. From the PCR reads, TCRdb called clonotypes with MiXCR, one entry per CDR3 protein. The data show some 160,000 distinct CDR3 sequences, with 35% to 40% seen just once and around 30% held by the top ten. The input for sequencing was blood, taken after autologous hematopoietic stem cell transplantation. The receptor's source is a girl under 18 with multiple sclerosis. The J gene is TRBJ1-4, the V gene TRBV27; tentatively, D is TRBD1 (6 bases). The CDR3 nucleotides are TGTGCCAGCAGTTTATCGTCAGGGGCTGAAAAACTGTTTTTT. Protein product: CASSLSSGAEKLFF.